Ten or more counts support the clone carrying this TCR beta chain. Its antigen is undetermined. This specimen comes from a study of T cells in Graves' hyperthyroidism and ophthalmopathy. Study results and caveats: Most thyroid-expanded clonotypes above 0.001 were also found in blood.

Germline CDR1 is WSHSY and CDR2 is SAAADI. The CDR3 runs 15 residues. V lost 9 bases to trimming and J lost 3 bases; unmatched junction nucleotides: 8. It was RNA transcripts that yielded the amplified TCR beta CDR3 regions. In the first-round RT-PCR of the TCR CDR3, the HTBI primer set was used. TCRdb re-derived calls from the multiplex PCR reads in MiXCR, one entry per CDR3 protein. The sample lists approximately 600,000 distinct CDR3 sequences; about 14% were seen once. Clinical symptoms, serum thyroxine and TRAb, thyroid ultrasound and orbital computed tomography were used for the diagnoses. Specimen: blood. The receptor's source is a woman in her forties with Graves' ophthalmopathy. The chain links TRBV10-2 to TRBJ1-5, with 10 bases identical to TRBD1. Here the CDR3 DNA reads TGCGCCAGTAACCCGACAGGGGGCATCAATCAGCCCCAGCATTTT. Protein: CASNPTGGINQPQHF.